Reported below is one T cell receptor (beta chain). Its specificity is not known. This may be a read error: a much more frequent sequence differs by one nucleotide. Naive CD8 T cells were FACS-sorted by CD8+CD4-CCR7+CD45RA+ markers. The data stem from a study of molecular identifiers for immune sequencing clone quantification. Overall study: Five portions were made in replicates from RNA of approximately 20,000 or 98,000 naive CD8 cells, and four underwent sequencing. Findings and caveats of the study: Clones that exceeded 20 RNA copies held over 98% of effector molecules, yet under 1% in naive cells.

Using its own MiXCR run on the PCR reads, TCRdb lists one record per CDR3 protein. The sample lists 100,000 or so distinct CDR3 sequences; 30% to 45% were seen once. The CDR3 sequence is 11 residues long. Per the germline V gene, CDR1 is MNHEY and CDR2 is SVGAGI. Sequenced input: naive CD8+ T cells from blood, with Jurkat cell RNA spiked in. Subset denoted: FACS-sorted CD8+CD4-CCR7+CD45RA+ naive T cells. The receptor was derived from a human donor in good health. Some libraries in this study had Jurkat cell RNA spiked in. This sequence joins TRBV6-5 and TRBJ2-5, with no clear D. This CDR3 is CASSSQEPQYF. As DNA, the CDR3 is TGTGCCAGCAGTTCCCAAGAGCCCCAGTACTTC.